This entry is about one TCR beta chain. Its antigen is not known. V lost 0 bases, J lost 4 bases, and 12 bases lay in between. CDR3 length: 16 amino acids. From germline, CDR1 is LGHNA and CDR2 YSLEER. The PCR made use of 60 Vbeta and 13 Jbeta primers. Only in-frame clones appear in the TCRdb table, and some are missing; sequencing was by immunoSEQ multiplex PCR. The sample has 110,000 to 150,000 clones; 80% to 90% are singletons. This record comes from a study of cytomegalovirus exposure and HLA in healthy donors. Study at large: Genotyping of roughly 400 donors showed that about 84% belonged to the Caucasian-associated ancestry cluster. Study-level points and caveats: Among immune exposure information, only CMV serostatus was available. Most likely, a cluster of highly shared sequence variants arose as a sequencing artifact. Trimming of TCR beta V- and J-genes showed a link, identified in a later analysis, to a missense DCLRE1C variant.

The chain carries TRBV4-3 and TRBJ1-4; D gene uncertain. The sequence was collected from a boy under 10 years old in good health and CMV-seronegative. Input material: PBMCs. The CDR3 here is CASSQESPSVNEKLFF. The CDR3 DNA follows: TGCGCCAGCAGCCAAGAAAGCCCATCCGTTAATGAAAAACTGTTTTTT.